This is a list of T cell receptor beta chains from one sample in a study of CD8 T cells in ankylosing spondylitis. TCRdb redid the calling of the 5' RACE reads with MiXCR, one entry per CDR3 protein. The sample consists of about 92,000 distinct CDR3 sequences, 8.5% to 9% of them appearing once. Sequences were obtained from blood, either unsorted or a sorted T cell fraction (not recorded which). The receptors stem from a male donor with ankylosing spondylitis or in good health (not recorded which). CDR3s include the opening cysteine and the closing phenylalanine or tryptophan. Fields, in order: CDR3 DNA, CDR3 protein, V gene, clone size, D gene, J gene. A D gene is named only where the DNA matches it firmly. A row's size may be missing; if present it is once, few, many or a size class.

cdr3_nt: TGTGCCATCAGTGAACAGTTTACAGCTTTCTTT
cdr3_aa: CAISEQFTAFF
v_call: TRBV10-3
clone_size: many
d_call: NA
j_call: TRBJ1-1

cdr3_nt: TGTGCCAGCAGGAGGACAGATACGCAGTATTTT
cdr3_aa: CASRRTDTQYF
v_call: TRBV12-3/TRBV12-4
clone_size: many
d_call: NA
j_call: TRBJ2-3

cdr3_nt: TGTGCCAGCAGCCCTAGCCCAACTAGGCCAGAGACCCAGTACTTC
cdr3_aa: CASSPSPTRPETQYF
v_call: TRBV7-2
clone_size: NA
d_call: NA
j_call: TRBJ2-5

cdr3_nt: TGCGCCAGCAGCTTTGAAGGGTTGAACACTGAAGCTTTCTTT
cdr3_aa: CASSFEGLNTEAFF
v_call: TRBV5-1
clone_size: many
d_call: NA
j_call: TRBJ1-1

cdr3_nt: TGCGCCAGCAGCTTGAGGGACACAGGAGGCGAGCAGTACTTC
cdr3_aa: CASSLRDTGGEQYF
v_call: TRBV5-1
clone_size: NA
d_call: NA
j_call: TRBJ2-7

cdr3_nt: TGTGCCAGCAGTGCCTCAGGGGACGATAGCAATCAGCCCCAGCATTTT
cdr3_aa: CASSASGDDSNQPQHF
v_call: TRBV27
clone_size: NA
d_call: NA
j_call: TRBJ1-5

cdr3_nt: TGCAGTGCTAGAGATTACAGGGGCCGGACTGAAGCTTTCTTT
cdr3_aa: CSARDYRGRTEAFF
v_call: TRBV20-1
clone_size: many
d_call: TRBD1
j_call: TRBJ1-1

cdr3_nt: TGCGCCAGCAGCTTGGATTTTCGACAGGTTAATTCACCCCTCCACTTT
cdr3_aa: CASSLDFRQVNSPLHF
v_call: TRBV5-1
clone_size: many
d_call: NA
j_call: TRBJ1-6

cdr3_nt: TGCGCCAGCAGCTTCCTCCCGGGACAGGGGAATGAGCAGTTCTTC
cdr3_aa: CASSFLPGQGNEQFF
v_call: TRBV5-1
clone_size: many
d_call: TRBD1
j_call: TRBJ2-1

cdr3_nt: TGTGCCAGCAGTAATGGACTTACCCAGGACCCCCAGTACTTC
cdr3_aa: CASSNGLTQDPQYF
v_call: TRBV6-1
clone_size: many
d_call: NA
j_call: TRBJ2-5

cdr3_nt: TGCAGTGCTAGACAGGGGGCGGGAGGCTACACCTTC
cdr3_aa: CSARQGAGGYTF
v_call: TRBV20-1
clone_size: many
d_call: TRBD1
j_call: TRBJ1-2

cdr3_nt: TGTGCCAGCAGAAGCCGGGACGGAGCGAACACCGGGGAGCTGTTTTTT
cdr3_aa: CASRSRDGANTGELFF
v_call: TRBV7-9
clone_size: NA
d_call: NA
j_call: TRBJ2-2

cdr3_nt: TGTGCCAGCAGTTTAGCAGGGGGCGTCTACGAGCAGTACTTC
cdr3_aa: CASSLAGGVYEQYF
v_call: TRBV12-3/TRBV12-4
clone_size: few
d_call: TRBD1
j_call: TRBJ2-7

cdr3_nt: TGTGCCAGCAGTTTATCGGTCCTCGAGAGCCACGAGCAGTACTTC
cdr3_aa: CASSLSVLESHEQYF
v_call: TRBV27
clone_size: many
d_call: NA
j_call: TRBJ2-7

cdr3_nt: TGTGCCATCAGTGAGTACAGGGGCAATGAGCAGTTCTTC
cdr3_aa: CAISEYRGNEQFF
v_call: TRBV10-3
clone_size: many
d_call: TRBD1
j_call: TRBJ2-1

cdr3_nt: TGTGCCACCAGCAGAGATAGAGGAACTTATGGCTACACCTTC
cdr3_aa: CATSRDRGTYGYTF
v_call: TRBV15
clone_size: many
d_call: NA
j_call: TRBJ1-2

cdr3_nt: TGTGCCAGCAGCTTAACCGGACAGGGCCGGGGGGAGACCCAGTACTTC
cdr3_aa: CASSLTGQGRGETQYF
v_call: TRBV7-3
clone_size: many
d_call: TRBD1
j_call: TRBJ2-5

cdr3_nt: TGTGCCAGCAGCTTGGACCCCCGGGACAGCCTTAACTATGGCTACACCTTC
cdr3_aa: CASSLDPRDSLNYGYTF
v_call: TRBV5-6
clone_size: many
d_call: TRBD1
j_call: TRBJ1-2

cdr3_nt: TGTGCCAGCAGTACCAGCGGGGCGGGATATAATGAGCAGTTCTTC
cdr3_aa: CASSTSGAGYNEQFF
v_call: TRBV12-3/TRBV12-4
clone_size: many
d_call: TRBD2
j_call: TRBJ2-1

cdr3_nt: TGTGCCAGCATCCTAATCGGAACCGGGGAGCTGTTTTTT
cdr3_aa: CASILIGTGELFF
v_call: TRBV28
clone_size: many
d_call: NA
j_call: TRBJ2-2

cdr3_nt: TGTGCCAGCAGCCTCAACCTGTTCTCAGATACGCAGTATTTT
cdr3_aa: CASSLNLFSDTQYF
v_call: TRBV11-2
clone_size: many
d_call: NA
j_call: TRBJ2-3

cdr3_nt: TGTGCCAGCAGCGTAGGTGCCAACAATGAGCAGTTCTTC
cdr3_aa: CASSVGANNEQFF
v_call: TRBV9
clone_size: many
d_call: NA
j_call: TRBJ2-1

cdr3_nt: TGTGCCAGCAGCCCGACTAGTCGGGCAGATACGCAGTATTTT
cdr3_aa: CASSPTSRADTQYF
v_call: TRBV14
clone_size: many
d_call: NA
j_call: TRBJ2-3